Sequencing of this T cell receptor (beta chain) was carried out in a study of CD8+ T cells in alopecia areata. Study conclusions and caveats: Clonality was higher in lesional than normal scalp, especially in alopecia totalis/universalis.

Trimming took off 5 bases at V and 4 bases at J, with 11 bases between the two ends. Germline CDR1 MNHEY, CDR2 SMNVEV (reference sequence). CDR3 size: 13 residues. Reverse transcription of extracted RNA yielded cDNA, which provided the sequencing template. The assay was immunoSEQ multiplex PCR, and TCRdb's table has in-frame clones only and misses some. This sample carries about 140,000 clones, around half of them seen once, and the ten largest clones take roughly 15%. This sample's treatment: oral pan-JAK inhibitor, 5-10 mg twice daily. CD4+ and CD8+ T cells were sorted from PBMCs stained for CD3, CD4 and CD8. Remarks on this clone: What it binds is unknown.

The J gene is TRBJ2-5, the V gene TRBV27; possibly TRBD1 for D (6 bases). This specimen was CD8+ T cells sorted from blood, taken at week 4, from a patient treated with tofacitinib. The source of this sequence is a human donor with alopecia areata. The CDR3 region has the DNA TGTGCCAGCAGTCTCAGGGGTCCAGAGACCCAGTACTTC. Amino acids: CASSLRGPETQYF.